These 2 T cell receptor beta chains originate from one sample sequenced in a study of CD4 T cells in relation to SARS-CoV-2 and coronaviruses. Method: immunoSEQ multiplex PCR; TCRdb's copy keeps in-frame clones and lacks some. The profile shows just under 20,000 clones, 75% to 85% of them singletons. Their antigens remain unidentified. The unexposed donors gave CD4+ T cells in about 2011-2018, prior to COVID-19. CD4+ T cells were isolated from the cells after less than 13 days of culture. Sequenced: CD4+ T cells from PBMCs, cultured in vitro. These receptor sequences come from a human donor in good health.

This sequence joins TRBV11-2 and TRBJ1-2, with 7 positions matching TRBD1. The V segment lost 2 bases and the J segment 5 bases; nucleotides outside the gene matches: 5. There are 14 residues in the CDR3. Germline CDR1 SGHAT, CDR2 FQNNGV. This chain's CDR3 is CASSLTGQSYGYTF. Here the CDR3 DNA reads TGTGCCAGCAGCTTAACGGGACAGTCTTATGGCTACACCTTC.

The chain recombines TRBV5-1 with TRBJ2-6; D call uncertain. Trimming removed 0 bases from V and 0 bases from J, with 4 bases in between. Germline CDR1 reads SGHRS; CDR2 reads YFSETQ. The CDR3 extends over 15 amino acids. The CDR3 DNA is TGCGCCAGCAGCTTGGCATCCTCTGGGGCCAACGTCCTGACTTTC. It translates to CASSLASSGANVLTF.